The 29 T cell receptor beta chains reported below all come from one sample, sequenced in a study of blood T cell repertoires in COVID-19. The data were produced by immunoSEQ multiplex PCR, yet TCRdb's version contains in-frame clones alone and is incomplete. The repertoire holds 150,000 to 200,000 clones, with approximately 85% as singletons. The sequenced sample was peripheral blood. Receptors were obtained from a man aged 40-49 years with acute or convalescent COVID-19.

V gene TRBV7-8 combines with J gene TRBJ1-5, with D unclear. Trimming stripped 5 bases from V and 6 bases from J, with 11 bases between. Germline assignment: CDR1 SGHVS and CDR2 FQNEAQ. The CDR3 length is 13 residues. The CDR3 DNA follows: TGTGCCAGCAGCCCCAGGAGGGTTCAGCCCCAGCATTTT. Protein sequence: CASSPRRVQPQHF. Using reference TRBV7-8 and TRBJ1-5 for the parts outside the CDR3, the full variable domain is GAGVSQSPRYKVAKRGQDVALRCDPISGHVSLFWYQQALGQGPEFLTYFQNEAQLDKSGLPSDRFFAERPEGSVSTLKIQRTQQEDSAVYLCASSPRRVQPQHFGDGTRLSIL.

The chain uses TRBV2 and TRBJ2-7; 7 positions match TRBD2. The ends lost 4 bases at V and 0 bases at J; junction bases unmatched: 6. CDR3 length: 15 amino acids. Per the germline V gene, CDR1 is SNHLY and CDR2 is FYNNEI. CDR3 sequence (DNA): TGTGCCAGCAGTGGGGGTTCGGGGGGCTCCTACGAGCAGTACTTC. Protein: CASSGGSGGSYEQYF.

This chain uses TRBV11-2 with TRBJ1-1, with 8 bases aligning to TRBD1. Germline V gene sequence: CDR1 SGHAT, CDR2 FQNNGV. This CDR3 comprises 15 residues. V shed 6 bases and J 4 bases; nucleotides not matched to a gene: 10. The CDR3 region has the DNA TGTGCCAGCAGAAGGACAGGGAAAGAGAGCACTGAAGCTTTCTTT. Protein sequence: CASRRTGKESTEAFF. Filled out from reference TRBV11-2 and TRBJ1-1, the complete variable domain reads EAGVAQSPRYKIIEKRQSVAFWCNPISGHATLYWYQQILGQGPKLLIQFQNNGVVDDSQLPKDRFSAERLKGVDSTLKIQPAKLEDSAVYLCASRRTGKESTEAFFGQGTRLTVV.

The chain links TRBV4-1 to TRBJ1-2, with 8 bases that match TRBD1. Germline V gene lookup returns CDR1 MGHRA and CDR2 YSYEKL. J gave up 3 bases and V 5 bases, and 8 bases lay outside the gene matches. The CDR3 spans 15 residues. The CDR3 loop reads CASSLQGAQHYGYTF. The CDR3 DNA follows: TGCGCCAGCAGCTTGCAGGGGGCGCAGCACTATGGCTACACCTTC.

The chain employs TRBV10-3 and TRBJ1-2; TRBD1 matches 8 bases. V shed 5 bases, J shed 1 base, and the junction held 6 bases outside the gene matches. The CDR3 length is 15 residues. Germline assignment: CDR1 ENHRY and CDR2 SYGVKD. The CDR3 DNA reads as TGTGCCATCAGTAAGACAGGGGAAATTAACTATGGCTACACCTTC. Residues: CAISKTGEINYGYTF.

In DNA, the CDR3 is TGCGCCAGCAGATTGGGACAGGCCCTGGGCTACACCTTC. It specifies CASRLGQALGYTF. V and J are TRBV10-1 and TRBJ1-2; 8 bases fit TRBD1. The CDR3 is made up of 13 amino acids. The germline CDR1 and CDR2 sequences are WNHNN and SYGVQD (reference sequence). Germline trimming cut 6 bases from V and 8 bases from J; bases unmatched to any gene: 8.

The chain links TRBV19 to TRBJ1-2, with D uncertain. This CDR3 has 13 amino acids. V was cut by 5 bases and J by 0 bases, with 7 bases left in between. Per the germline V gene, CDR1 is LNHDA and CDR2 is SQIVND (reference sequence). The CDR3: CASSWQANYGYTF. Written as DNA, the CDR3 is TGTGCCAGTAGTTGGCAGGCTAACTATGGCTACACCTTC.

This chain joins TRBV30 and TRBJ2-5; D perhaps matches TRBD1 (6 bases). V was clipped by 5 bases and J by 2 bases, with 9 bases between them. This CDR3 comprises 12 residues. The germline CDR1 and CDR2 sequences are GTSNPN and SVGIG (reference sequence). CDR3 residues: CAWDRLQETQYF. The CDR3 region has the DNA TGTGCCTGGGACAGGCTACAAGAGACCCAGTACTTC.

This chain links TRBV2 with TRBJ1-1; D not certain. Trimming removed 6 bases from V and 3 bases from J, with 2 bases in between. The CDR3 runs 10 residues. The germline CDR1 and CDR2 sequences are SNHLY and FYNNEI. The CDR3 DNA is TGTGCCAGCAGCTACACTGAAGCTTTCTTT. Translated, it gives CASSYTEAFF.

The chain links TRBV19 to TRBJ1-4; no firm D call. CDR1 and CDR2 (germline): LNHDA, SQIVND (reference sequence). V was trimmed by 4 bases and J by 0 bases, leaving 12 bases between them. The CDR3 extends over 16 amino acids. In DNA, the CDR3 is TGTGCCAGTAGTAGAGGCCTTTCAGCAACTAATGAAAAACTGTTTTTT. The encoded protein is CASSRGLSATNEKLFF.

The CDR3 spells CASSVASGGYNEQFF. CDR3 in DNA: TGTGCCAGCAGCGTAGCCAGCGGGGGGTATAATGAGCAGTTCTTC. The chain recombines TRBV9 with TRBJ2-1, with 9 nucleotides matching TRBD2. Germline-derived CDR1 and CDR2 are SGDLS and YYNGEE. The J segment lost 7 bases and the V segment lost 0 bases, leaving 5 bases of the junction unmatched. This CDR3 spans 15 amino acids.

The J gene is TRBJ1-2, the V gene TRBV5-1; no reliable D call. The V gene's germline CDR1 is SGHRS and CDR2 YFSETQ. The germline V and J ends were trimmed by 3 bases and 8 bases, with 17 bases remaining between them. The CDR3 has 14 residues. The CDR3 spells CASSSRIGVGGYTF. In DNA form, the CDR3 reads TGCGCCAGCAGCTCCCGAATCGGGGTTGGGGGCTACACCTTC. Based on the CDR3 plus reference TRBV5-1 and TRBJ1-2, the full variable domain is KAGVTQTPRYLIKTRGQQVTLSCSPISGHRSVSWYQQTPGQGLQFLFEYFSETQRNKGNFPGRFSGRQFSNSRSEMNVSTLELGDSALYLCASSSRIGVGGYTFGSGTRLTVV.

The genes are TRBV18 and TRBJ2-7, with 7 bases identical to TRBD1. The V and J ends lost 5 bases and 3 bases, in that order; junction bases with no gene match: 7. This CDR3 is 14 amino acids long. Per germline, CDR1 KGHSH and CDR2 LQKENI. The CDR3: CASSASTGDYEQYF. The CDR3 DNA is TGTGCCAGCTCAGCTTCAACAGGGGACTACGAGCAGTACTTC.

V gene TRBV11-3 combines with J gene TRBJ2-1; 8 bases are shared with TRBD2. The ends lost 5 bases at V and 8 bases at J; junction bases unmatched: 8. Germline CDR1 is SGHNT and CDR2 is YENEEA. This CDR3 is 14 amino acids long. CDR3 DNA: TGTGCCAGCAGCGAAGGACTAGCTAGCTATGAGCAGTTCTTC. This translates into CASSEGLASYEQFF.

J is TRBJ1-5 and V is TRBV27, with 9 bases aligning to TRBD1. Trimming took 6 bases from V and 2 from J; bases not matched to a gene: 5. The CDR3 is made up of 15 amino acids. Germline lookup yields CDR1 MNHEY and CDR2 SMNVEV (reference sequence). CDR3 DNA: TGTGCCAGCAGCAAAACAGGGGGCGGCAATCAGCCCCAGCATTTT. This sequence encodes CASSKTGGGNQPQHF.

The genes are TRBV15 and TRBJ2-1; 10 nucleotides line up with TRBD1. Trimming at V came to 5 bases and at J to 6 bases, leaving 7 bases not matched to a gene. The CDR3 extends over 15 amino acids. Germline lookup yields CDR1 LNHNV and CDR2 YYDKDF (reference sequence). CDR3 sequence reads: CATSSHGQGGNEQFF. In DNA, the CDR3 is TGTGCCACCAGCTCCCACGGACAGGGGGGCAATGAGCAGTTCTTC. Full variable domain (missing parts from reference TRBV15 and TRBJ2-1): DAMVIQNPRYQVTQFGKPVTLSCSQTLNHNVMYWYQQKSSQAPKLLFHYYDKDFNNEADTPDNFQSRRPNTSFCFLDIRSPGLGDTAMYLCATSSHGQGGNEQFFGPGTRLTVL.

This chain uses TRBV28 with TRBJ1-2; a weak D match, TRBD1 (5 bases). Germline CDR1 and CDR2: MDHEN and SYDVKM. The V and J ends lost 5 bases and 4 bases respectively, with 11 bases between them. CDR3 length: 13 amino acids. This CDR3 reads CASSPPRGYGYTF. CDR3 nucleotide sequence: TGTGCCAGCAGTCCGCCAAGGGGCTATGGCTACACCTTC.

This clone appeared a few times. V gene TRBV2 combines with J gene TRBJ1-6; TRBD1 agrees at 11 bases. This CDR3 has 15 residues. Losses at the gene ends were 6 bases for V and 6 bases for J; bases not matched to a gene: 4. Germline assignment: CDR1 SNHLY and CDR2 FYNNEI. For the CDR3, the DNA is TGTGCCAGCAGGGACAGGGGGCTGAGTAATTCACCCCTCCACTTT. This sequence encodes CASRDRGLSNSPLHF.

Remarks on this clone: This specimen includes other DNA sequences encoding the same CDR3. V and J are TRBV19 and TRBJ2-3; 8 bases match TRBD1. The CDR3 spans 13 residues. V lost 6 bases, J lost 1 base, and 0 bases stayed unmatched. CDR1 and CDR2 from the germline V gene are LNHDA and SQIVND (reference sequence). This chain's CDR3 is CASRDRGTDTQYF. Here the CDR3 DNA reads TGTGCCAGTAGGGACAGGGGCACAGATACGCAGTATTTT.

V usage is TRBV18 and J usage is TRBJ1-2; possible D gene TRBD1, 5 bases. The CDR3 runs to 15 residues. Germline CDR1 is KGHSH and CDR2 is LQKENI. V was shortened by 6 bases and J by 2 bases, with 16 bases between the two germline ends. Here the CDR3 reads CASSPGGGGNYGYTF. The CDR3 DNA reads TGTGCCAGCTCCCCGGGGGGAGGAGGAAACTATGGCTACACCTTC.

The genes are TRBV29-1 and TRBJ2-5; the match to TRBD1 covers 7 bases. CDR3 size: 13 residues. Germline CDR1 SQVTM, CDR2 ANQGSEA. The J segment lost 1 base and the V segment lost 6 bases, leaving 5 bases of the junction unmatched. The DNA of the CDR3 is TGCAGCGTAGAGGGGGCCCCCCAAGAGACCCAGTACTTC. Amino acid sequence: CSVEGAPQETQYF.

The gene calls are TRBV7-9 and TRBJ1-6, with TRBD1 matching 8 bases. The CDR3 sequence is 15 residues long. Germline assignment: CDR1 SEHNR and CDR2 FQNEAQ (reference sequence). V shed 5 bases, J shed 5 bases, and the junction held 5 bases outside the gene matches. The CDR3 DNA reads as TGTGCCAGCAGCCCCCGACAGGGGAATAATTCACCCCTCCACTTT. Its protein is CASSPRQGNNSPLHF.

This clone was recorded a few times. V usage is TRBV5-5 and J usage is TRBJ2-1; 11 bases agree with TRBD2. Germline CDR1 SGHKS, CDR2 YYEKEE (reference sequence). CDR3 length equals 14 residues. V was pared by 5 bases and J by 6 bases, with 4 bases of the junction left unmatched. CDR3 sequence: CASRLSGGANEQFF. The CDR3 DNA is TGTGCCAGCAGGCTTAGCGGGGGGGCCAATGAGCAGTTCTTC.

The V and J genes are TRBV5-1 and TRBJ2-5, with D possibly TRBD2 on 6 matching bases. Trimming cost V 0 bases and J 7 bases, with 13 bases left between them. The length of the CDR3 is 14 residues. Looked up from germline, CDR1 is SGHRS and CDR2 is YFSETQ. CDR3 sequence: CASSLVRGSGTQYF. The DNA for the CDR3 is TGCGCCAGCAGCTTGGTTCGGGGGAGTGGGACCCAGTACTTC.

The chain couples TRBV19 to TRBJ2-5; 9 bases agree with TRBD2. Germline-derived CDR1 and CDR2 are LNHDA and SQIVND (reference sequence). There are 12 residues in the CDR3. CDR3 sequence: CAGGLASETQYF. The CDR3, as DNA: TGTGCGGGGGGACTAGCTTCAGAGACCCAGTACTTC.

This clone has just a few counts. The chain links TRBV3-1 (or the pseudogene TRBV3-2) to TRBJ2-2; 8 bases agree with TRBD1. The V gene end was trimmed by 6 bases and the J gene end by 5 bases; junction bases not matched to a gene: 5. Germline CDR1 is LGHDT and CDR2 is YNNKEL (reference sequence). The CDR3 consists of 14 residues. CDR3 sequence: CASRPTGATGELFF. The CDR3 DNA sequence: TGTGCCAGCAGGCCGACAGGGGCAACCGGGGAGCTGTTTTTT.

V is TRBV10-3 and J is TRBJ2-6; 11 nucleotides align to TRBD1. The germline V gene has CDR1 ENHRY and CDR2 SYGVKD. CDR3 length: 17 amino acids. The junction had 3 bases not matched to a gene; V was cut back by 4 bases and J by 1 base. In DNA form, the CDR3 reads TGTGCCATCAGTGTTGGGACAGGGGGATCTGGGGCCAACGTCCTGACTTTC. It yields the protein CAISVGTGGSGANVLTF.

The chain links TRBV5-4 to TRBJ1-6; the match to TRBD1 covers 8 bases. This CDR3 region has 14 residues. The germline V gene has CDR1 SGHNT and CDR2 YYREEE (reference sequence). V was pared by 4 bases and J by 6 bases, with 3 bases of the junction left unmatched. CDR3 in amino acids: CASSLDRGNSPLHF. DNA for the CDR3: TGTGCCAGCAGCCTCGACAGGGGTAATTCACCCCTCCACTTT.

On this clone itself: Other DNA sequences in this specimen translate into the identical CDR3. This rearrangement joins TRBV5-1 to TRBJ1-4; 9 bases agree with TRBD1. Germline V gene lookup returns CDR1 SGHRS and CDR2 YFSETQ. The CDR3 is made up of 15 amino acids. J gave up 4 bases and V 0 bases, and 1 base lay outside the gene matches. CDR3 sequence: CASSLEGQGNEKLFF. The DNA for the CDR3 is TGCGCCAGCAGCTTGGAGGGACAGGGTAATGAAAAACTGTTTTTT.